This T cell receptor (beta chain) comes out of a study of shared clonotypes between healthy human individuals. Libraries were prepared by immunoSEQ multiplex PCR; TCRdb keeps only in-frame clonotypes and omits some of them. The sample lists about 1.1 million clones, approximately 80% occurring once. Per the germline V gene, CDR1 is SEHNR and CDR2 is FQNEAQ (reference sequence). The CDR3 has 15 residues. Between the trimmed V and J ends, which lost 1 base and 1 base, there was a span of 10 bases. A remark on this clone: The antigen remains undetermined.

Study-wide findings and caveats: Shared clonotypes across all four donors exceeded non-shared ones in generation probability.

V usage is TRBV7-9 and J usage is TRBJ1-1, with no clear D. The sequence came from a man aged 18 to 30 in good health. Some clones in this sample may be carry-over from other donors' samples. The specimen was memory CD4+ T cells from PBMCs. Subset denoted: CD45RA-negative fraction. CDR3 sequence reads: CASSLGLDPNTEAFF. DNA for the CDR3: TGTGCCAGCAGCTTAGGATTGGACCCGAACACTGAAGCTTTCTTT.